What follows are 24 T cell receptor beta chains derived from one specimen sequenced in a study of T cells in narcolepsy. The assay was immunoSEQ multiplex PCR, and TCRdb's table has in-frame clones only and misses some. The sample contains approximately 30,000 clones, approximately 80% of which appear only once. Sequenced: CD45RA- memory CD4+ T cells from PBMCs. The receptors were gathered from a human donor with narcolepsy.

The chain carries TRBV7-6 and TRBJ2-7, with 10 bases that match TRBD1. V gave up 1 base and J gave up 5 bases; unmatched junction bases: 8. This CDR3 region has 16 residues. Looked up from germline, CDR1 is SGHVS and CDR2 is FNYEAQ. The CDR3 sequence: CASSLETGGATNEQYF. CDR3 sequence (DNA): TGTGCCAGCAGCTTAGAGACAGGGGGCGCAACCAACGAGCAGTACTTC.

The chain links TRBV5-1 to TRBJ1-1; possibly TRBD1 for D (6 bases). This CDR3 is built from 15 residues. The germline gives CDR1 SGHRS, CDR2 YFSETQ. V lost 4 bases and J lost 1, with 14 bases in between. CDR3 nucleotide sequence: TGCGCCAGCAGCATCAGTCTGACAGGGAACACTGAAGCTTTCTTT. Encoded protein: CASSISLTGNTEAFF.

The rearrangement joins TRBV7-3 to TRBJ1-1, with D tentatively TRBD1 (5 bases). Trimming pared 3 bases from V and 0 bases from J, leaving 8 bases between. The CDR3 totals 14 residues. Per germline, CDR1 SGHTA and CDR2 FQGTGA. The CDR3 loop reads CASSLGPVNTEAFF. The CDR3 DNA follows: TGTGCCAGCAGCTTGGGACCGGTGAACACTGAAGCTTTCTTT.

V is TRBV5-5 and J is TRBJ2-6, with 7 bases fitting TRBD1. The CDR3 loop spans 18 amino acids. Germline CDR1 and CDR2: SGHKS and YYEKEE (reference sequence). Germline trimming cut 4 bases from V and 1 base from J; bases unmatched to any gene: 11. CDR3 sequence reads: CASSPRAGGLSGANVLTF. Written as DNA, the CDR3 is TGTGCCAGCAGCCCCAGGGCAGGGGGTCTTTCTGGGGCCAACGTCCTGACTTTC.

The chain joins TRBV7-3 to TRBJ2-5; a possible D gene is TRBD2 (6 bases). Deletions cut 1 base from V and 3 bases from J, with 9 bases between. The germline V gene has CDR1 SGHTA and CDR2 FQGTGA. The CDR3 spans 14 residues. The CDR3: CASSLIGGEETQYF. The CDR3 nucleotides read TGTGCCAGCAGCTTAATAGGCGGGGAAGAGACCCAGTACTTC.

DNA of the CDR3: TGTGCCAGCACCAGCAGGGGGCTCGGTGAAAAACTGTTTTTT. Translation: CASTSRGLGEKLFF. This chain uses TRBV6-5 with TRBJ1-4; 8 bases are shared with TRBD1. The length of the CDR3 is 14 residues. CDR1 MNHEY and CDR2 SVGAGI come from the germline V gene. The J segment lost 7 bases and the V segment lost 7 bases, leaving 8 bases of the junction unmatched.

The chain combines TRBV5-1 with TRBJ2-2; either TRBD1 or TRBD2 may fit D (5 bases each). V lost 0 bases, J lost 3 bases, and 9 bases lay in between. Germline CDR1 and CDR2: SGHRS and YFSETQ. The CDR3 extends over 15 amino acids. The CDR3 reads CASSLGGVDTGELFF. The DNA of the CDR3 is TGCGCCAGCAGCTTGGGAGGGGTCGACACCGGGGAGCTGTTTTTT.

This clone is a singleton in its sample. This chain joins TRBV19 and TRBJ1-1, with D possibly matching TRBD1 (6 bases). Germline V gene data show CDR1 as LNHDA and CDR2 as SQIVND (reference sequence). This CDR3 contains 14 residues. Trimming left V 8 bases short and J 0 bases short, with 13 bases between. The CDR3 coding sequence is TGTGCCAGTGGGCGACAGGAGATGAACACTGAAGCTTTCTTT. It codes for CASGRQEMNTEAFF. The full variable domain, with the rest looked up from reference TRBV19 and TRBJ1-1, is DGGITQSPKYLFRKEGQNVTLSCEQNLNHDAMYWYRQDPGQGLRLIYYSQIVNDFQKGDIAEGYSVSREKKESFPLTVTSAQKNPTAFYLCASGRQEMNTEAFFGQGTRLTVV.

Worth noting for this clone: The junction and the germline gene differ at one end; a read error may be behind it. The chain joins TRBV19 to TRBJ1-5, with 9 nucleotides matching TRBD1. The germline CDR1 and CDR2 sequences are LNHDA and SQIVND (reference sequence). The CDR3 is made up of 15 amino acids. The CDR3 protein is CVSSIGTGFNQPQHF. The DNA of the CDR3 is TGTGTCAGTAGTATCGGGACAGGGTTCAATCAGCCCCAGCATTTT.

This clone occurred a few times. This CDR3 is CASSLDRGQETQYF. The DNA for the CDR3 is TGCGCCAGCAGCTTGGACAGGGGACAAGAGACCCAGTACTTC. The genes are TRBV5-1 and TRBJ2-5; 7 bases are a match to TRBD1. The J segment lost 2 bases and the V segment lost 0 bases, leaving 1 base of the junction unmatched. There are 14 residues in the CDR3. The germline gives CDR1 SGHRS, CDR2 YFSETQ.

The chain employs TRBV7-2 and TRBJ2-3, with a tentative D call TRBD2 (6 bases). Trimming pared 1 base from V and 5 bases from J, leaving 13 bases between. The CDR3 has 15 residues. Germline V CDR1 and CDR2: SGHTA, FQGNSA. This CDR3 reads CASSLVRGAGDTQYF. The CDR3 DNA sequence: TGTGCCAGCAGCTTAGTGCGGGGTGCGGGAGATACGCAGTATTTT.

V usage is TRBV28 and J usage is TRBJ1-5; the D gene is possibly TRBD1 (5 bases). Trimming shortened V by 7 bases and J by 4 bases, and 20 bases separated the two germline ends. The germline CDR1 and CDR2 sequences are MDHEN and SYDVKM. This CDR3 is built from 16 residues. The CDR3 nucleotides read TGTGCCAGCAACCAGAGGGGACTACCCTTGAATCAGCCCCAGCATTTT. Protein sequence: CASNQRGLPLNQPQHF.

This clone turned up a few times. In the same sample, other DNA sequences code for this CDR3. The chain carries TRBV5-1 and TRBJ2-1; TRBD2 is a possible D gene (6 bases). This CDR3 is built from 14 residues. V shed 3 bases and J shed 10 bases, with 17 bases lying between them. Germline-derived CDR1 and CDR2 are SGHRS and YFSETQ. CDR3 nucleotides: TGCGCCAGCAGCTCGGGGGTTGAGGGTGGGGAGCAGTTCTTC. Amino acids: CASSSGVEGGEQFF.

The chain couples TRBV7-9 to TRBJ1-1, with a tentative D call TRBD1 (5 bases). Germline V gene sequence: CDR1 SEHNR, CDR2 FQNEAQ (reference sequence). The CDR3 is made up of 14 amino acids. V lost 5 bases and J lost 4, with 14 bases in between. The CDR3 loop reads CASSRDLTSTEAFF. In nucleotides, the CDR3 is TGTGCCAGCAGCCGGGACTTAACGAGCACTGAAGCTTTCTTT.

The rearrangement links TRBV7-9 to TRBJ2-5; 8 nucleotides align to TRBD2. This CDR3 comprises 16 residues. The germline V gene encodes CDR1 SEHNR and CDR2 FQNEAQ (reference sequence). V lost 7 bases to trimming and J lost 5 bases; unmatched junction nucleotides: 15. As DNA, the CDR3 is TGTGCCAGCACTCCCTCGGGTAGCGGGGTTGGGGAGACCCAGTACTTC. Translating gives CASTPSGSGVGETQYF.

V and J are TRBV21-1 and TRBJ2-7; TRBD2, the table's D call, was not compared with the DNA. TRBV21-1 is deemed a pseudogene. The CDR3 is 16 amino acids. The CDR3 protein is CASSKGRGGSSYEQYF. CDR3 DNA: TGTGCCAGCAGCAAAGGGCGTGGCGGGAGCTCCTACGAGCAGTACTTC.

This clone has only one observation. The chain couples TRBV30 to TRBJ1-1, with D possibly being TRBD1 (6 bases). Trimming shortened V by 0 bases and J by 0 bases, and 14 bases separated the two germline ends. Germline CDR1 is GTSNPN and CDR2 is SVGIG (reference sequence). This CDR3 is built from 16 residues. The CDR3 protein is CAWSVPWGAMNTEAFF. The CDR3 DNA reads as TGTGCCTGGAGTGTACCCTGGGGGGCGATGAACACTGAAGCTTTCTTT.

The gene calls are TRBV6-5 and TRBJ1-1, with a tentative D call TRBD1 (5 bases). This CDR3 is 14 amino acids long. The V gene lost 0 bases and the J gene lost 7 bases, with 12 bases spanning the gap. CDR1 and CDR2 (germline): MNHEY, SVGAGI. The CDR3 nucleotides are TGTGCCAGCAGTTACTCGACCAGGGCCGTTGAAGCTTTCTTT. Its translation: CASSYSTRAVEAFF.

The CDR3 reads CASSRANGNTIYF. CDR3 sequence (DNA): TGTGCCAGCAGCCGGGCCAATGGAAACACCATATATTTT. The gene calls are TRBV7-9 and TRBJ1-3, with D unclear. Per germline, CDR1 SEHNR and CDR2 FQNEAQ (reference sequence). The V end lost 5 bases, the J end lost 3 bases, and 8 bases lay between the germline ends. The CDR3 covers 13 residues.

The chain employs TRBV2 and TRBJ2-7; D is tentatively TRBD1 or TRBD2 (6 bases each). Trimming left V 4 bases short and J 11 bases short, with 15 bases between. The CDR3 length is 12 residues. From germline, CDR1 is SNHLY and CDR2 FYNNEI. The CDR3, as DNA: TGTGCCAGCAGTGTACAGGGAGGTCAAAAGTACGTC. Amino acids: CASSVQGGQKYV.

CDR3 loop: CASSFGQLNEQFF. Here the CDR3 DNA reads TGTGCCAGCAGCTTCGGCCAACTAAATGAGCAGTTCTTC. The rearrangement uses TRBV11-2 and TRBJ2-1; D is unclear. This CDR3 spans 13 amino acids. The germline V gene has CDR1 SGHAT and CDR2 FQNNGV. V was pared by 3 bases and J by 7 bases, with 10 bases between. Drawing the rest from reference TRBV11-2 and TRBJ2-1, the complete variable domain is EAGVAQSPRYKIIEKRQSVAFWCNPISGHATLYWYQQILGQGPKLLIQFQNNGVVDDSQLPKDRFSAERLKGVDSTLKIQPAKLEDSAVYLCASSFGQLNEQFFGPGTRLTVL.

The chain combines TRBV5-6 with TRBJ1-4; D not certain. Trimming removed 1 base at V and 8 bases at J, with 9 bases between. This CDR3 is built from 13 residues. Germline V CDR1 and CDR2: SGHDT, YYEEEE. Written as DNA, the CDR3 is TGTGCCAGCAGCTTGAACAGTGGGGAAAAACTGTTTTTT. Its protein product is CASSLNSGEKLFF.

The chain couples TRBV30 to TRBJ2-5; 8 bases fit TRBD1. V shed 4 bases and J 9 bases; nucleotides not matched to a gene: 7. The CDR3 runs 12 residues. The germline gives CDR1 GTSNPN, CDR2 SVGIG (reference sequence). CDR3 protein: CAWTPGQGPQYF. The CDR3 bases are TGTGCCTGGACGCCCGGACAGGGTCCCCAGTACTTC.

V and J are TRBV5-5 and TRBJ1-2, with D maybe TRBD1 (5 bases). The CDR3 is 14 residues long. The germline V gene encodes CDR1 SGHKS and CDR2 YYEKEE (reference sequence). The V end lost 4 bases, the J end lost 2 bases, and 12 bases lay between the germline ends. CDR3 coding DNA: TGTGCCAGCAGCCCGTCGGGGCCGAACTATGGCTACACCTTC. Its protein is CASSPSGPNYGYTF.